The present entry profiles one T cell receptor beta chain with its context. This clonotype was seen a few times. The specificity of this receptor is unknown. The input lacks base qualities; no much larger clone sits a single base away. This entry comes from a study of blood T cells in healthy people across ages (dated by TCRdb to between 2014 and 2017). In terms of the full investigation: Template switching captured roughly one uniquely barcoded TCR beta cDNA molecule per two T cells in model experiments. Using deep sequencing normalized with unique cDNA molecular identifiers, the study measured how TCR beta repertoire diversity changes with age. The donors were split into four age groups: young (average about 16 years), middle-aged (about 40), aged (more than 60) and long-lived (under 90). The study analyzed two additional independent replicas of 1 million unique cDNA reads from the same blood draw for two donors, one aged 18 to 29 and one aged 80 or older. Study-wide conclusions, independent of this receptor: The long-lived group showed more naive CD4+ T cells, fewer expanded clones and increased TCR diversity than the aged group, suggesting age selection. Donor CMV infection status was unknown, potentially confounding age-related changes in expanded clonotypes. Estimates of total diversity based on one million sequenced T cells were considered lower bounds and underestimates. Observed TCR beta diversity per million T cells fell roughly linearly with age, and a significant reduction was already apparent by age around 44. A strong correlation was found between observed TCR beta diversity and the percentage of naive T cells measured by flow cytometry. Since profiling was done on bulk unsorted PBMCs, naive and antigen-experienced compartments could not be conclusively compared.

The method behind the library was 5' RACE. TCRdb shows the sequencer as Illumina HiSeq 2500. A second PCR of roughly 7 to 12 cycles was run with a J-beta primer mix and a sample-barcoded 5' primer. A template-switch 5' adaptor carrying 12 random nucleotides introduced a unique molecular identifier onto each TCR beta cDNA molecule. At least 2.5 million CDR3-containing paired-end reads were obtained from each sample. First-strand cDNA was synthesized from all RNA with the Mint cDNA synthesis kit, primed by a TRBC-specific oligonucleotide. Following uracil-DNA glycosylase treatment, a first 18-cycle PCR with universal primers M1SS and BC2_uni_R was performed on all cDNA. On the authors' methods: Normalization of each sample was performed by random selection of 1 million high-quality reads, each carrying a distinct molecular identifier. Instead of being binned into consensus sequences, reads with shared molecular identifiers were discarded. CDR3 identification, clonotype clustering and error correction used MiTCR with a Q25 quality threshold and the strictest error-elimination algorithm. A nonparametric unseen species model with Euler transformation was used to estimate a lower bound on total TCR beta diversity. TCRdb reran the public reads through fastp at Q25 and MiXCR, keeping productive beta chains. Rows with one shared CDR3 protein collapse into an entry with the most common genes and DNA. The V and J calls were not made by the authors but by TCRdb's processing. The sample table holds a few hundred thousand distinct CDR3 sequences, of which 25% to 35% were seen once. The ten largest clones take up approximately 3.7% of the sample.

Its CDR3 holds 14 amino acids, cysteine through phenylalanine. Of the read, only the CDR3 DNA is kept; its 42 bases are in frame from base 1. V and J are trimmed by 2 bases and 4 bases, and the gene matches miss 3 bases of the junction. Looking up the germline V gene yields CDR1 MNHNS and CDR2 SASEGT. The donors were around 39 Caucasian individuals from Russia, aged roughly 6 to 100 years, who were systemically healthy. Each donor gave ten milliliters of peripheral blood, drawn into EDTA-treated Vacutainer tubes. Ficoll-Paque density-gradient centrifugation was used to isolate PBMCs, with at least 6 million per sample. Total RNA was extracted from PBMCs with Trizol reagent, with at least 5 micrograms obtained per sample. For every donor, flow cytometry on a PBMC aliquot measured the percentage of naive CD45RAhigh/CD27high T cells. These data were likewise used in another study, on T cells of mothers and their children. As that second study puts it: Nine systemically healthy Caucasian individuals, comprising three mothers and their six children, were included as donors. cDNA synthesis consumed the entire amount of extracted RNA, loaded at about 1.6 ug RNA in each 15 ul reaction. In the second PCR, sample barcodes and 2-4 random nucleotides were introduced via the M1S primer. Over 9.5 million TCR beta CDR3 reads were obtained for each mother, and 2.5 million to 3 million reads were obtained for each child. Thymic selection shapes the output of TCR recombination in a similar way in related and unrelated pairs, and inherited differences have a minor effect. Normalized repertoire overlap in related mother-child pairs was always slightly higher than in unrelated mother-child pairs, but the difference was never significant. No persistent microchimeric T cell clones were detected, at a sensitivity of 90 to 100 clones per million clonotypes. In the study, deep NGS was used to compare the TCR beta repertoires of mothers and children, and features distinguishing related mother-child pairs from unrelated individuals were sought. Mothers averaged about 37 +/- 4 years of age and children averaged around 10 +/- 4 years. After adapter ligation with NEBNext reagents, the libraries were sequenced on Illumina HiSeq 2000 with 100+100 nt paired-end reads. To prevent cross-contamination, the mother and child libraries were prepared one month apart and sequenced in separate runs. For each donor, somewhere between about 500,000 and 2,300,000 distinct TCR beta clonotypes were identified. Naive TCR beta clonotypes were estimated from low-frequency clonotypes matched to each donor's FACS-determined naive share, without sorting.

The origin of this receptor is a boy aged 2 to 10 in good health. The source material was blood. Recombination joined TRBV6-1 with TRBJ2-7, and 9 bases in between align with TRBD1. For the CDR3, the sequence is CASSEWGTGYEQYF. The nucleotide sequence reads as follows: TGTGCCAGCAGTGAATGGGGGACAGGGTACGAGCAGTACTTC.